This T cell receptor (beta chain) was sequenced during a study of blood T cells in healthy people across ages. The CDR3 covers 14 residues. CDR1 SGHDN and CDR2 FVKESK come from the germline V gene. Deletions cut 4 bases from V and 6 bases from J, with 13 bases between. For the second PCR, which ran for 7 to 11 cycles, a sample-barcoded 5' primer and a J-beta primer mix were used. MiXCR was run by TCRdb on the 5' RACE reads, yielding one entry per CDR3 protein. The data contain over 1,500,000 distinct CDR3 sequences, around half of them singletons. This clonotype turned up a few times. The clonotype originates from a woman in her thirties or forties in good health. V gene TRBV14 combines with J gene TRBJ2-1; D is unresolved. Source material: blood. CDR3 bases: TGTGCCAGCAGCCCCCTGGGGTCCAGCAATGAGCAGTTCTTC. Translation gives CASSPLGSSNEQFF.